A single sample gave rise to the 23 T cell receptor beta chains below, sequenced in a study of cytomegalovirus exposure and HLA in healthy donors. The PCR employed 60 Vbeta primers together with 13 Jbeta primers. Libraries were prepared by immunoSEQ multiplex PCR; TCRdb keeps only in-frame clonotypes and omits some of them. This table holds about 120,000 clones. The sample consisted of PBMCs. These receptor sequences come from a man aged 25-45 years in good health and CMV-seronegative.

V is TRBV30 and J is TRBJ1-6; 7 bases agree with TRBD1. The CDR3 extends over 13 amino acids. After removal of 5 bases from V and 8 bases from J, the junction contained 6 bases not matched to a gene. Germline CDR1 GTSNPN, CDR2 SVGIG (reference sequence). CDR3 protein: CAWGRGGHSPLHF. The DNA for the CDR3 is TGTGCCTGGGGCCGAGGGGGCCATTCACCCCTCCACTTT.

The chain uses TRBV19 and TRBJ2-3; D might be TRBD2 (7 bases). The V gene lost 7 bases and the J gene lost 4 bases, with 18 bases spanning the gap. Per the germline V gene, CDR1 is LNHDA and CDR2 is SQIVND (reference sequence). CDR3 length equals 15 residues. CDR3 coding DNA: TGTGCCAGTACCATTATTGGGGGGGCTGCAGATACGCAGTATTTT. It codes for CASTIIGGAADTQYF.

The chain combines TRBV5-6 with TRBJ2-3; D remains unclear. Trimming stripped 0 bases from V and 6 bases from J, with 14 bases between. CDR1 is SGHDT and CDR2 is YYEEEE in the germline V gene. This CDR3 contains 15 residues. CDR3 sequence reads: CASSLVAGLKDTQYF. CDR3 sequence (DNA): TGTGCCAGCAGCTTGGTCGCAGGCTTGAAGGATACGCAGTATTTT.

The chain links TRBV5-1 to TRBJ2-3, with D maybe TRBD2 (6 bases). CDR3 length: 14 amino acids. The germline CDR1 and CDR2 sequences are SGHRS and YFSETQ. Trimming took off 1 base at V and 1 base at J, with 7 bases between the two ends. The CDR3 protein is CASSLTSRTDTQYF. DNA for the CDR3: TGCGCCAGCAGCTTGACTAGCCGCACAGATACGCAGTATTTT.

The chain links TRBV7-2 to TRBJ1-1; D unresolved. Germline V gives CDR1 SGHTA, CDR2 FQGNSA. This CDR3 is 14 amino acids long. V gave up 1 base and J gave up 3 bases, with 9 bases separating them. Here the CDR3 DNA reads TGTGCCAGCAGCTTAGTGCCGGGATACACTGAAGCTTTCTTT. It encodes CASSLVPGYTEAFF.

V usage is TRBV7-6 and J usage is TRBJ2-7; D ambiguous. Germline CDR1 and CDR2: SGHVS and FNYEAQ. CDR3 length: 13 residues. V lost 1 base, J lost 6 bases, and 10 bases lay in between. CDR3 nucleotide sequence: TGTGCCAGCAGCTTAGTCCCCCCGGGCGAGCAGTACTTC. Protein product: CASSLVPPGEQYF. Variable domain in full (rest from reference TRBV7-6 and TRBJ2-7): GAGVSQSPRYKVTKRGQDVALRCDPISGHVSLYWYRQALGQGPEFLTYFNYEAQQDKSGLPNDRFSAERPEGSISTLTIQRTEQRDSAMYRCASSLVPPGEQYFGPGTRLTVT.

This rearrangement joins TRBV6-1 to TRBJ2-7; D is perhaps TRBD1 (6 bases). Germline V CDR1 and CDR2: MNHNS, SASEGT. V dropped 8 bases and J dropped 3 bases, with 11 bases sitting between them. The CDR3 consists of 12 residues. The CDR3 nucleotides read TGTGCCAGCGGGGACAAATTCTACGAGCAGTACTTC. Translating it yields CASGDKFYEQYF.

The chain recombines TRBV4-2 with TRBJ2-3; TRBD2 is a possible D gene (6 bases). Trimming left V 3 bases short and J 0 bases short, with 13 bases between. CDR3 size: 16 residues. Per germline, CDR1 LGHNA and CDR2 YNFKEQ. CDR3 residues: CASSQDGGASTDTQYF. Here the CDR3 DNA reads TGTGCCAGCAGCCAGGACGGGGGTGCTAGCACAGATACGCAGTATTTT.

The genes are TRBV7-2 and TRBJ2-1, with 9 bases aligning to TRBD2. This CDR3 region has 16 residues. From germline, CDR1 is SGHTA and CDR2 FQGNSA. J was trimmed by 7 bases and V by 3 bases; bases with no gene match: 10. DNA for the CDR3: TGTGCCAGCAGCTTCGCGGGGGGGCCAGTTCGGAATGAGCAGTTCTTC. Translated: CASSFAGGPVRNEQFF.

The V and J genes are TRBV5-1 and TRBJ1-1; 7 nucleotides match TRBD1. The CDR3 runs to 15 residues. Trimming removed 7 bases from V and 0 bases from J; junction bases left unmatched: 9. The germline V gene has CDR1 SGHRS and CDR2 YFSETQ. CDR3 in amino acids: CASQRQGPMNTEAFF. Written as DNA, the CDR3 is TGCGCCAGCCAACGACAGGGACCCATGAACACTGAAGCTTTCTTT.

The rearrangement links TRBV15 to TRBJ1-2; weak D call: TRBD1 (5 bases). V was shortened by 5 bases and J by 3 bases, with 10 bases between the two germline ends. CDR3 length: 13 amino acids. The germline CDR1 and CDR2 sequences are LNHNV and YYDKDF (reference sequence). CDR3 residues: CATSSGLHYGYTF. The CDR3 DNA follows: TGTGCCACCAGCTCAGGGTTACACTATGGCTACACCTTC.

This sequence joins TRBV6-6 and TRBJ2-2, with 9 positions matching TRBD2. The J segment lost 9 bases and the V segment lost 5 bases, leaving 7 bases of the junction unmatched. Germline V lookup: CDR1 MNHNY, CDR2 SVGAGI (reference sequence). The CDR3 loop spans 14 amino acids. CDR3 nucleotide sequence: TGTGCCAGCAGTAGTAGCGGGGGTATAAGGGAGCTGTTTTTT. Its protein product is CASSSSGGIRELFF.

This rearrangement joins TRBV2 to TRBJ1-2; 12 bases are a match to TRBD1. The length of the CDR3 is 13 residues. J lost 8 bases, V lost 6 bases, and 4 bases had no gene match. The germline V gene encodes CDR1 SNHLY and CDR2 FYNNEI. In DNA form, the CDR3 reads TGTGCCAGCAGGAGGGACAGGGGGCAAGGCTACACCTTC. Residues: CASRRDRGQGYTF.

The V call is TRBV7-3, the J call TRBJ2-3; weak D call: TRBD2 (6 bases). This CDR3 is built from 14 residues. CDR1 is SGHTA and CDR2 is FQGTGA in the germline V gene. V gave up 3 bases and J gave up 2 bases, with 9 bases separating them. The CDR3 DNA sequence: TGTGCCAGCAGCTTCGGAGGGATCACAGATACGCAGTATTTT. Residues: CASSFGGITDTQYF.

The V and J genes are TRBV19 and TRBJ1-5, with 7 nucleotides matching TRBD1. Germline V CDR1 and CDR2: LNHDA, SQIVND (reference sequence). This CDR3 comprises 15 residues. J was trimmed by 9 bases and V by 4 bases; bases with no gene match: 12. The chain's CDR3 is CASSSGTAYQGPQHF. The CDR3 DNA is TGTGCCAGTAGTAGCGGGACAGCCTACCAAGGGCCCCAGCATTTT. Full variable domain (remainder filled in from reference TRBV19 and TRBJ1-5): DGGITQSPKYLFRKEGQNVTLSCEQNLNHDAMYWYRQDPGQGLRLIYYSQIVNDFQKGDIAEGYSVSREKKESFPLTVTSAQKNPTAFYLCASSSGTAYQGPQHFGDGTRLSIL.

The chain is built from TRBV27 and TRBJ1-4; D call uncertain. Germline V gene data show CDR1 as MNHEY and CDR2 as SMNVEV (reference sequence). Trimming shortened V by 5 bases and J by 1 base, and 11 bases separated the two germline ends. The CDR3 length is 15 residues. For the CDR3, the DNA is TGTGCCAGCAGTACCCGGGGTTTAACTAATGAAAAACTGTTTTTT. As protein: CASSTRGLTNEKLFF.

Regarding this clone: Relative to the germline gene, one junction end is altered; a read error may explain this. This chain links TRBV13 with TRBJ1-4; weak D call: TRBD1 (6 bases). CDR1 PRHDT and CDR2 FYEKMQ come from the germline V gene (reference sequence). The CDR3 covers 14 residues. CDR3 DNA sequence: TGTGCCAGCAGCCTAGGACAGAGACATGAAAAACTGTTTTTT. Its translation is CASSLGQRHEKLFF.

The V gene is TRBV10-3, the J gene TRBJ2-3; 10 nucleotides align to TRBD2. CDR1 ENHRY and CDR2 SYGVKD come from the germline V gene. With 4 bases clipped from V and 0 bases from J, the junction kept 4 bases outside the gene matches. The CDR3 runs 16 residues. The DNA of the CDR3 is TGTGCCATCAGTGCGAATAGCGGGGGGAGCACAGATACGCAGTATTTT. Residues: CAISANSGGSTDTQYF.

The chain links TRBV18 to TRBJ2-7, with a weak D call TRBD1 (6 bases). CDR1 and CDR2 from the germline V gene are KGHSH and LQKENI. The V gene lost 6 bases and the J gene lost 0 bases, with 12 bases spanning the gap. There are 14 residues in the CDR3. CDR3 nucleotides: TGTGCCAGCTCTATCCGGGACAACTCCTACGAGCAGTACTTC. It codes for CASSIRDNSYEQYF. Variable domain in full (rest from reference TRBV18 and TRBJ2-7): NAGVMQNPRHLVRRRGQEARLRCSPMKGHSHVYWYRQLPEEGLKFMVYLQKENIIDESGMPKERFSAEFPKEGPSILRIQQVVRGDSAAYFCASSIRDNSYEQYFGPGTRLTVT.

V gene TRBV5-1 combines with J gene TRBJ2-2; 11 bases are a match to TRBD1. The germline CDR1 and CDR2 sequences are SGHRS and YFSETQ. J gave up 6 bases and V 1 base, and 5 bases lay outside the gene matches. The CDR3 runs 16 residues. Written as DNA, the CDR3 is TGCGCCAGCAGCTTGACGGGACAGGGGGGCTCCGGGGAGCTGTTTTTT. It translates to CASSLTGQGGSGELFF.

The rearrangement links TRBV2 to TRBJ2-7, with D perhaps TRBD1 (6 bases). With 7 bases removed from V and 1 base from J, the gap between germline ends came to 11 bases. Germline CDR1 SNHLY, CDR2 FYNNEI. The CDR3 is 13 residues long. The CDR3 DNA is TGTGCCAGCAACAGACAGGCATCCTACGAGCAGTACTTC. Translated: CASNRQASYEQYF.

In the case of this clone: The same CDR3 also results from other DNA sequences found in this sample. The rearrangement uses TRBV5-1 and TRBJ2-2; D ambiguous. The CDR3 length is 15 residues. Germline CDR1 is SGHRS and CDR2 is YFSETQ. Deletions cut 0 bases from V and 1 base from J, with 7 bases between. The CDR3 sequence: CASSLVAGNTGELFF. The CDR3 DNA follows: TGCGCCAGCAGCTTGGTGGCAGGGAACACCGGGGAGCTGTTTTTT.

The chain carries TRBV7-2 and TRBJ2-5; a weak D match, TRBD2 (6 bases). The CDR3 has 15 amino acids. Trimming removed 4 bases from V and 5 bases from J, with 17 bases in between. Germline-derived CDR1 and CDR2 are SGHTA and FQGNSA. DNA of the CDR3: TGTGCCAGCAGCTCCTATAGCCCGGAGGGGGAGACCCAGTACTTC. Amino acids: CASSSYSPEGETQYF.